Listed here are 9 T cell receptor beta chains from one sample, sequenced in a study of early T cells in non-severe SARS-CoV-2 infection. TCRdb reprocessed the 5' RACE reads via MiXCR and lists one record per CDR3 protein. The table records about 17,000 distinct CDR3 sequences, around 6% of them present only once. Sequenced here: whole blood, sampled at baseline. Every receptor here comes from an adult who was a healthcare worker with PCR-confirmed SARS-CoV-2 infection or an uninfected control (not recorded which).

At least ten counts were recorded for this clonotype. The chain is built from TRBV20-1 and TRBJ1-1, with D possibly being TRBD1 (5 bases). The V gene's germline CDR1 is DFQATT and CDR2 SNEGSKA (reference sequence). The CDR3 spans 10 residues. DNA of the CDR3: TGCAGCCCCAAGGGGTTTGAAGCTTTCTTT. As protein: CSPKGFEAFF.

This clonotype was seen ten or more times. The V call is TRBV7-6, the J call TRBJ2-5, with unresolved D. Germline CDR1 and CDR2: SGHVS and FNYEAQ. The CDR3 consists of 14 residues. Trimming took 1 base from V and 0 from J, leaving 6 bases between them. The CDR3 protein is CASSLGGNQETQYF. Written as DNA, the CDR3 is TGTGCCAGCAGCTTAGGGGGAAACCAAGAGACCCAGTACTTC.

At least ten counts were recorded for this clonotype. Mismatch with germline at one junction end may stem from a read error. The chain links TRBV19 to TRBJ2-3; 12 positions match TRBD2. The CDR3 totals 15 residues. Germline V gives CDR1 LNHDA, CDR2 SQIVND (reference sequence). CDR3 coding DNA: TGTGCCAGTAGTATAGATGAGCTAGCGGGGGGGCGAAAGAATTTT. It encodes CASSIDELAGGRKNF.

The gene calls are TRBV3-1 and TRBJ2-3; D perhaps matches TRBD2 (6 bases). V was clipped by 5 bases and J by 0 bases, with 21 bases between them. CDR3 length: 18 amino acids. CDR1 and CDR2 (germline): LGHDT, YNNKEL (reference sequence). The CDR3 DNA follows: TGTGCCAGCAGCTTAGCTATATTTGGGGGGACTAGCACAGATACGCAGTATTTT. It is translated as CASSLAIFGGTSTDTQYF.

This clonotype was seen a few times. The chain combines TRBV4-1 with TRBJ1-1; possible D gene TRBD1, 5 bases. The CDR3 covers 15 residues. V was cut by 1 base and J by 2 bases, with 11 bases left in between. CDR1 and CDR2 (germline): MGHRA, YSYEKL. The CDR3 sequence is CASSQVGPRNTEAFF. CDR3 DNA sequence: TGCGCCAGCAGCCAAGTGGGACCGAGAAACACTGAAGCTTTCTTT.

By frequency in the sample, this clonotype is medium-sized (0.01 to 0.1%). The CDR3 here is CASSNPAGRETQYF. DNA of the CDR3: TGTGCCAGCAGTAACCCTGCGGGGCGGGAGACCCAGTACTTC. The chain uses TRBV2 and TRBJ2-5; tentatively, D is TRBD2 (6 bases). This CDR3 is 14 amino acids long. Germline V gene data show CDR1 as SNHLY and CDR2 as FYNNEI. V shed 5 bases and J shed 5 bases, with 15 bases lying between them.

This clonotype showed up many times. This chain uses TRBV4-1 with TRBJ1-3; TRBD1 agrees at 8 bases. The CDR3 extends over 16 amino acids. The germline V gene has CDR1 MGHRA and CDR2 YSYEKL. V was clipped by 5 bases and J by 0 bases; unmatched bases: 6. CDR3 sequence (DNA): TGCGCCAGCAGCGACGCAGGGGGCAACTCTGGAAACACCATATATTTT. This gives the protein CASSDAGGNSGNTIYF.

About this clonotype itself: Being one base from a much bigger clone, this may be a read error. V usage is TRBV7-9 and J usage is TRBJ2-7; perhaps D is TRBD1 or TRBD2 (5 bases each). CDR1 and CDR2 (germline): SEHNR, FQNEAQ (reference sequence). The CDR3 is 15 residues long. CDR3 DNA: TGTGCCAGCAGCTCCCTGGGGGTTAGCTCCTACGAGCAGAACTTC. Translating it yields CASSSLGVSSYEQNF.

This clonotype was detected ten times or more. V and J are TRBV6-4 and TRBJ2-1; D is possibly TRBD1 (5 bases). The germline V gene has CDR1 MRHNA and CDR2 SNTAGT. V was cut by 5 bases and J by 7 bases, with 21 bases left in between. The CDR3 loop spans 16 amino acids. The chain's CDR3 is CASSTSQEFVVNEQFF. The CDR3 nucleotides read TGTGCCAGCAGTACTTCACAGGAATTCGTGGTAAATGAGCAGTTCTTC.